This is a list of T cell receptor beta chains from one sample in a study of T cell responses to AZD1222 COVID-19 vaccine. Profiling relied on immunoSEQ multiplex PCR, and the TCRdb table lists in-frame clones only, not all of them. The repertoire holds about 140,000 clones, with 80% to 95% as singletons. The sample here was peripheral blood, taken on day 0 of MenACWY control vaccination. These receptors all stem from an adult in good health. Each CDR3 is given without its conserved first and last residue. Fields, in order: J gene, V gene, CDR3 protein.

j_gene: TRBJ2-3
v_gene: TRBV5-1
CDR3aa: ASSSQQGDTQY

j_gene: TRBJ2-3
v_gene: TRBV9
CDR3aa: ASSEATSGRFPDTQY

j_gene: TRBJ2-5
v_gene: TRBV7-2
CDR3aa: ASSLELTQETQY

j_gene: TRBJ2-7
v_gene: TRBV21-1
CDR3aa: ATFYRFSYEQY

j_gene: TRBJ1-5
v_gene: TRBV5-1
CDR3aa: ASSPDRGGQPQH

j_gene: TRBJ2-7
v_gene: TRBV12-3/TRBV12-4
CDR3aa: ASSRPGSYEQY

j_gene: TRBJ1-6
v_gene: TRBV18
CDR3aa: ASSQEGQAYNSPLH

j_gene: TRBJ1-4
v_gene: TRBV19
CDR3aa: ASSISRYRRTNEKLF

j_gene: TRBJ2-7
v_gene: TRBV6-5
CDR3aa: ASSGRGSSYEQY

j_gene: TRBJ1-2
v_gene: TRBV6-2/TRBV6-3
CDR3aa: ASSYRGRDSGYT

j_gene: TRBJ1-1
v_gene: TRBV19
CDR3aa: ASSILGAEAF

j_gene: TRBJ2-7
v_gene: TRBV29-1
CDR3aa: SASTGAGYEQY

j_gene: TRBJ1-4
v_gene: TRBV9
CDR3aa: ASSANPRDRERTNEKLF

j_gene: TRBJ1-3
v_gene: TRBV5-1
CDR3aa: ASSPTGTGNTIY